Below are 30 T cell receptor beta chains sequenced from a single sample in a study of Graves' ophthalmopathy and Graves' hyperthyroidism. From RNA, the CDR3 regions of TCR beta chains were amplified and sequenced. The authors performed first-round RT-PCR with HTBI primers and then a second-round multiplex PCR. TCRdb recomputed calls from the multiplex PCR reads with MiXCR, one row per CDR3 protein. There are 740,000 or so distinct CDR3 sequences in the sample; roughly two fifths occur only once, and approximately 43% lies in the top ten. Sequencing was carried out using peripheral blood. The receptors stem from an adult man with Graves' ophthalmopathy.

This clonotype was detected only a few times. At one end the junction does not follow the germline gene, possibly because of a read error. The chain links TRBV20-1 to TRBJ2-5; TRBD1 might be the D (5 bases). CDR1 is DFQATT, CDR2 SNEGSKA, per germline (reference sequence). The CDR3 consists of 15 residues. The CDR3 reads CSARGFRADQEAQYF. The CDR3 coding sequence is TGCAGTGCTAGAGGGTTCAGGGCGGACCAAGAGGCCCAGTACTTC.

This clonotype has just a few counts. The chain uses TRBV2 and TRBJ2-7; D is uncertain. The CDR3 totals 15 residues. V dropped 6 bases and J dropped 2 bases, with 17 bases sitting between them. Germline V gives CDR1 SNHLY, CDR2 FYNNEI. The CDR3 reads CASSPQSETAYEQYF. For the CDR3, the DNA is TGTGCCAGCAGCCCTCAAAGTGAAACGGCCTACGAGCAGTACTTC.

J is TRBJ2-7 and V is TRBV25-1, with 11 bases identical to TRBD1. Germline CDR1 reads MGHDK; CDR2 reads SYGVNS. V gave up 6 bases and J gave up 5 bases; unmatched junction bases: 9. The CDR3 runs to 15 residues. CDR3 in amino acids: CASSSPGQGVHEQYF. Written as DNA, the CDR3 is TGTGCCAGCAGCTCGCCGGGACAGGGGGTCCACGAGCAGTACTTC.

The chain uses TRBV10-3 and TRBJ1-4; 11 bases are shared with TRBD1. The CDR3 runs to 16 residues. Losses at the gene ends were 10 bases for V and 7 bases for J; bases not matched to a gene: 14. Germline-derived CDR1 and CDR2 are ENHRY and SYGVKD. The CDR3 region has the DNA TGTGCCAGCGAGGACAGGGGGCTCGCCAACACTGAAAAACTGTTTTTT. Amino acids: CASEDRGLANTEKLFF.

The genes are TRBV14 and TRBJ2-7, with 7 bases lining up with TRBD2. This CDR3 region has 15 residues. The V gene's germline CDR1 is SGHDN and CDR2 FVKESK. Losses at the gene ends were 6 bases for V and 4 bases for J; bases not matched to a gene: 12. CDR3 sequence reads: CASSSLGGVRYEQYF. The CDR3 DNA reads as TGTGCCAGCAGTTCGCTGGGGGGGGTTCGGTACGAGCAGTACTTC.

V and J are TRBV19 and TRBJ1-1; weak D call: TRBD1 (6 bases). V was trimmed by 6 bases and J by 5 bases, leaving 16 bases between them. Germline values: CDR1 LNHDA, CDR2 SQIVND (reference sequence). This CDR3 is built from 14 residues. The CDR3 region is CASRNAGGRTEAFF. The CDR3 DNA follows: TGTGCCAGTAGAAATGCGGGGGGCCGGACTGAAGCTTTCTTT.

This clonotype has a handful of counts. This chain connects TRBV7-9 to TRBJ2-7; TRBD1 agrees at 7 bases. Germline trimming cut 3 bases from V and 3 bases from J; bases unmatched to any gene: 11. The CDR3 consists of 16 residues. The germline V gene has CDR1 SEHNR and CDR2 FQNEAQ (reference sequence). The CDR3 reads CASSLPQQGIYYEQYF. The CDR3 region has the DNA TGTGCCAGCAGCTTGCCCCAACAGGGGATTTACTACGAGCAGTACTTC.

The chain links TRBV20-1 to TRBJ1-2, with a tentative D call TRBD1 (6 bases). The V gene's germline CDR1 is DFQATT and CDR2 SNEGSKA (reference sequence). CDR3 length: 13 amino acids. With 0 bases removed from V and 7 bases from J, the gap between germline ends came to 12 bases. CDR3 sequence (DNA): TGCAGTGCTAGAGAGGCAGGGGAAGGTGGCTACACCTTC. Translating it yields CSAREAGEGGYTF.

This clonotype showed up just once. A junction end diverges from the germline sequence, so it may reflect a read error. The CDR3 spells CASSYSVSARGEKLSF. CDR3 coding DNA: TGTGCCAGCAGTTACTCGGTTTCGGCAAGAGGCGAAAAACTGTCTTTT. The J gene is TRBJ1-4, the V gene TRBV10-3, with D unclear. This CDR3 is built from 16 residues. Germline lookup yields CDR1 ENHRY and CDR2 SYGVKD.

This clonotype was observed at least ten times. The rearrangement uses TRBV2 and TRBJ1-3, with D possibly matching TRBD1 (5 bases). Germline V gene lookup returns CDR1 SNHLY and CDR2 FYNNEI. Between the trimmed V and J ends, which lost 1 base and 0 bases, there was a span of 7 bases. The length of the CDR3 is 15 residues. The CDR3 here is CASSEDRSSGNTIYF. The DNA for the CDR3 is TGTGCCAGCAGTGAAGACAGGAGCTCTGGAAACACCATATATTTT.

V gene TRBV5-1 combines with J gene TRBJ2-5, with 7 positions matching TRBD2. V lost 7 bases to trimming and J lost 2 bases; unmatched junction nucleotides: 8. Germline assignment: CDR1 SGHRS and CDR2 YFSETQ. The CDR3 is made up of 14 amino acids. DNA of the CDR3: TGCGCCAGCCGAAGGGCGGGGGAACAAGAGACCCAGTACTTC. Its protein product is CASRRAGEQETQYF. Variable domain in full (rest from reference TRBV5-1 and TRBJ2-5): KAGVTQTPRYLIKTRGQQVTLSCSPISGHRSVSWYQQTPGQGLQFLFEYFSETQRNKGNFPGRFSGRQFSNSRSEMNVSTLELGDSALYLCASRRAGEQETQYFGPGTRLLVL.

This clonotype was observed at least ten times. This chain uses TRBV7-9 with TRBJ2-2; possibly TRBD2 for D (5 bases). CDR1 and CDR2 (germline): SEHNR, FQNEAQ (reference sequence). There are 15 residues in the CDR3. The V end lost 2 bases, the J end lost 6 bases, and 13 bases lay between the germline ends. The CDR3 sequence is CASSLNGGRPGELFF. CDR3 nucleotide sequence: TGTGCCAGCAGCTTAAACGGAGGACGGCCCGGGGAGCTGTTTTTT.

As DNA, the CDR3 is TGCAGCGCTCGGGGGGCGCAAGAGACCCAGTACTTC. Translating it yields CSARGAQETQYF. V is TRBV29-1 and J is TRBJ2-5; possible D gene TRBD2, 7 bases. The ends were cut back, 7 bases at V and 2 bases at J, with 11 bases in the middle. The CDR3 consists of 12 residues. The germline gives CDR1 SQVTM, CDR2 ANQGSEA.

The chain joins TRBV2 to TRBJ2-6; D not resolved. CDR3 length equals 15 residues. The ends were cut back, 6 bases at V and 0 bases at J, with 9 bases in the middle. Germline lookup yields CDR1 SNHLY and CDR2 FYNNEI. CDR3 coding DNA: TGTGCCAGCAGCCAATTAACCTCTGGGGCCAACGTCCTGACTTTC. Protein: CASSQLTSGANVLTF.

This clonotype was picked up a small number of times. This rearrangement joins TRBV7-3 to TRBJ2-5; 8 bases line up with TRBD2. V was clipped by 3 bases and J by 2 bases; unmatched bases: 2. CDR1 is SGHTA, CDR2 FQGTGA, per germline. CDR3 length: 14 residues. The CDR3 loop is CASSFTSGQETQYF. The CDR3 DNA reads as TGTGCCAGCAGCTTCACTAGCGGTCAAGAGACCCAGTACTTC.

This clonotype was observed a single time. The chain uses TRBV10-3 and TRBJ2-7; the D gene is possibly TRBD2 (5 bases). The V end was cut by 2 bases, the J end by 4 bases, with 15 bases between. Germline CDR1 and CDR2: ENHRY and SYGVKD. The CDR3 is 15 amino acids. CDR3 region: CAISEDRGAAYEQYF. The CDR3 DNA is TGTGCCATCAGTGAGGACCGGGGAGCGGCGTACGAGCAGTACTTC.

The V call is TRBV2, the J call TRBJ1-4; D is unresolved. Germline V gives CDR1 SNHLY, CDR2 FYNNEI. The CDR3 sequence is 11 residues long. Trimming removed 5 bases at V and 8 bases at J, with 6 bases between. CDR3 nucleotide sequence: TGTGCCAGCAGTCCTACCGAAAAACTGTTTTTT. This codes for CASSPTEKLFF.

At least ten counts were recorded for this clonotype. The V and J genes are TRBV7-9 and TRBJ1-2; unclear D gene. With 1 base removed from V and 8 bases from J, the gap between germline ends came to 14 bases. This CDR3 spans 14 amino acids. Germline-derived CDR1 and CDR2 are SEHNR and FQNEAQ (reference sequence). In DNA form, the CDR3 reads TGTGCCAGCAGCTTAGTGGTAGTTGGTAACGGCTACACCTTC. It is translated as CASSLVVVGNGYTF. Variable domain in full (rest from reference TRBV7-9 and TRBJ1-2): DTGVSQNPRHKITKRGQNVTFRCDPISEHNRLYWYRQTLGQGPEFLTYFQNEAQLEKSRLLSDRFSAERPKGSFSTLEIQRTEQGDSAMYLCASSLVVVGNGYTFGSGTRLTVV.

This chain uses TRBV4-3 with TRBJ1-2; D gene unclear. V was shortened by 4 bases and J by 1 base, with 19 bases between the two germline ends. Germline V gene sequence: CDR1 LGHNA, CDR2 YSLEER. This CDR3 comprises 17 residues. The CDR3 DNA follows: TGCGCCAGCAGCCGGAACCTCGGACCCGCGGGTAACTATGGCTACACCTTC. Translating gives CASSRNLGPAGNYGYTF.

This clonotype was observed a handful of times. The DNA of the CDR3 is TGTGCCAGCAGCTTGATTTTGCATGAAAAACTGTTTTTT. It yields the protein CASSLILHEKLFF. V and J are TRBV7-9 and TRBJ1-4; D unclear. The CDR3 is 13 amino acids. Germline V lookup: CDR1 SEHNR, CDR2 FQNEAQ (reference sequence). Between the trimmed V and J ends, which lost 3 bases and 6 bases, there was a span of 8 bases.

The rearrangement joins TRBV29-1 to TRBJ1-1; 9 bases match TRBD1. The trim removed 6 bases at V and 11 bases at J, leaving 7 bases unmatched. The germline gives CDR1 SQVTM, CDR2 ANQGSEA. The CDR3 extends over 11 amino acids. The CDR3 nucleotides read TGCAGCGTCACAGGGGGCGAATCTGCTTTCTTT. Translated: CSVTGGESAFF. The full variable domain, in which reference TRBV29-1 and TRBJ1-1 provide the parts outside the CDR3, is SAVISQKPSRDICQRGTSLTIQCQVDSQVTMMFWYRQQPGQSLTLIATANQGSEATYESGFVIDKFPISRPNLTFSTLTVSNMSPEDSSIYLCSVTGGESAFFGQGTRLTVV.

The chain recombines TRBV7-2 with TRBJ1-6; D perhaps matches TRBD1 (5 bases). Germline CDR1 is SGHTA and CDR2 is FQGNSA. The CDR3 runs 14 residues. The CDR3 here is CARPPRAGGAPLHF. The CDR3 coding sequence is TGTGCTAGACCCCCCAGGGCCGGCGGGGCACCCCTCCACTTT.

The CDR3 sequence: CASSQAQGSLNSPLHF. Here the CDR3 DNA reads TGTGCCAGCAGCCAGGCACAGGGTTCCCTTAATTCACCCCTCCACTTT. The chain links TRBV2 to TRBJ1-6, with D possibly being TRBD1 (6 bases). The ends were cut back, 6 bases at V and 6 bases at J, with 18 bases in the middle. Germline V lookup: CDR1 SNHLY, CDR2 FYNNEI. The CDR3 runs to 16 residues.

The genes are TRBV19 and TRBJ1-1; maybe TRBD1 (6 bases). The germline V gene encodes CDR1 LNHDA and CDR2 SQIVND (reference sequence). The V end was cut by 7 bases, the J end by 4 bases, with 16 bases between. This CDR3 is 14 amino acids long. This CDR3 is CASKKQGSSTEAFF. The CDR3 nucleotides are TGTGCCAGTAAAAAACAGGGAAGTAGCACTGAAGCTTTCTTT.

The rearrangement links TRBV4-3 to TRBJ1-5; no clear D gene. The V gene lost 0 bases and the J gene lost 1 base, with 10 bases spanning the gap. The CDR3 totals 16 residues. Germline-derived CDR1 and CDR2 are LGHNA and YSLEER. The CDR3 DNA sequence: TGCGCCAGCAGCCAAGATCCACCGGGGAGCAATCAGCCCCAGCATTTT. Its protein product is CASSQDPPGSNQPQHF.

This clonotype was seen more than once but under ten times. The chain employs TRBV7-2 and TRBJ1-1; the match to TRBD1 covers 8 bases. CDR3 length: 16 amino acids. Germline CDR1 and CDR2: SGHTA and FQGNSA. The V and J ends lost 3 bases and 11 bases, in that order; junction bases with no gene match: 17. The DNA of the CDR3 is TGTGCCAGCAGCTTTAGCAGCGGGCAGACAGGGGCAGGGGCTTTCTTT. This encodes CASSFSSGQTGAGAFF.

As concerns this clonotype: Being one base from a much bigger clone, this may be a read error. The chain couples TRBV7-9 to TRBJ2-7; D remains unclear. Germline V CDR1 and CDR2: SEHNR, FQNEAQ (reference sequence). The V end was cut by 2 bases, the J end by 0 bases, with 5 bases between. This CDR3 is 13 amino acids long. The CDR3 bases are TGTGCCAGCAGCTTAAGGCCCTCCTACGAGCAGTACTTC. Translating it yields CASSLRPSYEQYF.

This rearrangement joins TRBV7-9 to TRBJ1-1, with D possibly being TRBD1 (5 bases). CDR1 and CDR2 from the germline V gene are SEHNR and FQNEAQ (reference sequence). V shed 5 bases and J shed 4 bases, with 23 bases lying between them. The CDR3 consists of 17 residues. This CDR3 is CASSQVFAGSWGTEAFF. CDR3 coding DNA: TGTGCCAGCAGCCAAGTTTTCGCAGGGTCTTGGGGCACTGAAGCTTTCTTT.

This clonotype has only a few counts. The rearrangement uses TRBV7-2 and TRBJ1-1; D not resolved. The CDR3 runs 12 residues. CDR1 and CDR2 (germline): SGHTA, FQGNSA. Trimming removed 3 bases from V and 7 bases from J, with 9 bases in between. CDR3 DNA sequence: TGTGCCAGCAGCTTGCCAGAAGTTGAAGCTTTCTTT. This gives the protein CASSLPEVEAFF. Looking up the rest from reference TRBV7-2 and TRBJ1-1 gives the full variable domain: GAGVSQSPSNKVTEKGKDVELRCDPISGHTALYWYRQSLGQGLEFLIYFQGNSAPDKSGLPSDRFSAERTGGSVSTLTIQRTQQEDSAVYLCASSLPEVEAFFGQGTRLTVV.

This clonotype showed up just once. The J gene is TRBJ1-3, the V gene TRBV10-3; unclear D gene. Germline V CDR1 and CDR2: ENHRY, SYGVKD. V lost 6 bases and J lost 0, with 12 bases in between. The CDR3 covers 15 residues. The DNA of the CDR3 is TGTGCCATCAGACCCCACGGAAGCTCTGGAAACACCATATATTTT. This codes for CAIRPHGSSGNTIYF.